The TCR beta chain described here comes from a study of blood T cell repertoires in COVID-19. Study details: The origin of the acute and convalescent COVID-19 samples was the United States, Italy and Spain. T cells, B-cell-depleted T cells, or PBMCs provided the cDNA or gDNA that served as material.

The Seattle patients joined while their infection was active and were tracked longitudinally afterward. Trimming cost V 5 bases and J 7 bases; bases outside gene matches: 11. The CDR3 length is 16 residues. CDR1 and CDR2 from the germline V gene are SGHTA and FQGTGA. Authors' data handling: Nucleated cell number was recorded as an estimate derived from reference gene primer amplification. Here immunoSEQ multiplex PCR was the method, and the copy in TCRdb shows in-frame clones only, minus some. The V and J calls and clone size are taken from that table; D and trimming were inferred from the DNA. The table records roughly 70,000 clones, over 60% of them present only once.

J is TRBJ1-1 and V is TRBV7-3; TRBD1 agrees at 12 bases. Material: peripheral blood. This clonotype was sampled from a man in his fifties or sixties with COVID-19, enrolled during active disease. The CDR3 DNA is TGTGCCAGCAGCCCCACCAGGGACAGGGGGCTTAGTGAAGCTTTCTTT. It translates to CASSPTRDRGLSEAFF.